A single TCR beta chain is shown here with its context. The CDR3 covers 14 residues. CDR1 and CDR2 from the germline V gene are SGHRS and YFSETQ. Germline trimming cut 4 bases from V and 4 bases from J; bases unmatched to any gene: 6. This sample was included in a study of shared clonotypes between healthy human individuals. Some clones are missing from TCRdb's copy, which holds only in-frame ones; the method was immunoSEQ multiplex PCR. This sample has hundreds of thousands of clones, with about 80% found just once. Sequenced: memory CD4+ T cells sorted from blood. Subset in this sample: CD45RA-negative fraction. The chain links TRBV5-1 to TRBJ2-5; 8 bases are shared with TRBD1. This TCR was sampled from a woman in her 30s in good health. The CDR3 coding sequence is TGCGCCAGCAGCGTGGGGGACAGGTTAGAGACCCAGTACTTC. Translation gives CASSVGDRLETQYF.